These 23 T cell receptor beta chains originate from one sample sequenced in a study of T cells in localized non-small cell lung cancer. Clones were sequenced by immunoSEQ multiplex PCR, and TCRdb holds only the in-frame ones, with some missing. The data contain approximately 29,000 clones, roughly 75% of them singletons. This specimen consisted of peripheral blood, obtained before any cancer treatment. These receptors originate from a male donor at least 60 years old with stage II squamous cell lung carcinoma.

This chain connects TRBV27 to TRBJ1-2; 7 bases align to TRBD1. The CDR3 is 15 amino acids. From germline, CDR1 is MNHEY and CDR2 SMNVEV (reference sequence). J gave up 2 bases and V 5 bases, and 8 bases lay outside the gene matches. CDR3 bases: TGTGCCAGCAGTAGGTCCGGGACAGTAAACTATGGCTACACCTTC. This codes for CASSRSGTVNYGYTF.

The V gene is TRBV11-2, the J gene TRBJ1-1, with D unresolved. Trimming removed 2 bases from V and 1 base from J, with 5 bases in between. CDR1 and CDR2 from the germline V gene are SGHAT and FQNNGV. The CDR3 consists of 13 residues. The CDR3 protein is CASSLLGNTEAFF. The CDR3, as DNA: TGTGCCAGCAGCTTACTAGGGAACACTGAAGCTTTCTTT.

A few counts support this clone. This chain uses TRBV7-9 with TRBJ1-4, with no clear D. The CDR3 extends over 15 amino acids. CDR1 and CDR2 from the germline V gene are SEHNR and FQNEAQ (reference sequence). V dropped 2 bases and J dropped 4 bases, with 11 bases sitting between them. The CDR3 DNA follows: TGTGCCAGCAGCTTAACGCAGGCGTTTAATGAAAAACTGTTTTTT. It specifies CASSLTQAFNEKLFF.

The chain has TRBV18 and TRBJ1-5; D ambiguous. The CDR3 covers 14 residues. Trimming left V 1 base short and J 3 bases short, with 7 bases between. Germline V gene lookup returns CDR1 KGHSH and CDR2 LQKENI. CDR3 nucleotide sequence: TGTGCCAGCTCACCACGGGCCACCAATCAGCCCCAGCATTTT. This translates into CASSPRATNQPQHF.

The V call is TRBV6-5, the J call TRBJ2-7, with D tentatively TRBD1 (5 bases). The germline V gene has CDR1 MNHEY and CDR2 SVGAGI. The CDR3 has 15 residues. V lost 0 bases and J lost 5, with 14 bases in between. CDR3 amino acids: CASSYSPRRAHEQYF. Here the CDR3 DNA reads TGTGCCAGCAGTTACTCCCCCCGCAGGGCCCACGAGCAGTACTTC.

The chain carries TRBV6-5 and TRBJ2-1; maybe TRBD1 (5 bases). Germline V gives CDR1 MNHEY, CDR2 SVGAGI. The CDR3 contains 12 residues. V gave up 2 bases and J gave up 9 bases, with 8 bases separating them. In DNA, the CDR3 is TGTGCCAGCAGTTACCAGGGCGGTGAGCAGTTCTTC. Amino acid sequence: CASSYQGGEQFF.

The chain joins TRBV5-4 to TRBJ2-7; D is uncertain. The CDR3 length is 13 residues. Germline CDR1 SGHNT, CDR2 YYREEE (reference sequence). V lost 4 bases and J 4 bases, leaving 12 bases between the germline ends. This chain's CDR3 is CASSRGLAYEQYF. CDR3 coding DNA: TGTGCCAGCAGCCGAGGATTGGCTTACGAGCAGTACTTC.

This clone was found once. The gene calls are TRBV5-1 and TRBJ2-2, with TRBD1 matching over 9 bases. This CDR3 spans 15 amino acids. After removal of 4 bases from V and 5 bases from J, the junction contained 6 bases not matched to a gene. Per the germline V gene, CDR1 is SGHRS and CDR2 is YFSETQ. The CDR3 loop reads CASSGTGTGTGELFF. In nucleotides, the CDR3 is TGCGCCAGCAGCGGGACAGGGACGGGAACCGGGGAGCTGTTTTTT.

This chain joins TRBV2 and TRBJ2-7; D assignment may be TRBD1 or TRBD2 (5 bases each). The CDR3 extends over 14 amino acids. With 1 base removed from V and 2 bases from J, the gap between germline ends came to 9 bases. CDR1 and CDR2 from the germline V gene are SNHLY and FYNNEI. CDR3 DNA sequence: TGTGCCAGCAGTGAAGACGAGGGGCCCTACGAGCAGTACTTC. It is translated as CASSEDEGPYEQYF.

There are a few counts of this clone. The rearrangement joins TRBV5-1 to TRBJ2-7, with 10 bases aligning to TRBD1. The V segment lost 7 bases and the J segment 2 bases; nucleotides outside the gene matches: 6. Per the germline V gene, CDR1 is SGHRS and CDR2 is YFSETQ. The CDR3 extends over 14 amino acids. As DNA, the CDR3 is TGCGCCAGCGATCCCGGGACAGGGGCCTACGAGCAGTACTTC. Translated, it gives CASDPGTGAYEQYF.

The chain links TRBV30 to TRBJ1-6; possibly TRBD1 for D (6 bases). Germline assignment: CDR1 GTSNPN and CDR2 SVGIG (reference sequence). The CDR3 extends over 16 amino acids. Trimming shortened V by 6 bases and J by 0 bases, and 15 bases separated the two germline ends. Here the CDR3 DNA reads TGTGCCTGCCCGCAGGGGACTAGCTCCTATAATTCACCCCTCCACTTT. Translated: CACPQGTSSYNSPLHF.

This sequence joins TRBV11-2 and TRBJ2-7, with TRBD2 matching 11 bases. The CDR3 length is 15 residues. Germline V gives CDR1 SGHAT, CDR2 FQNNGV. J gave up 3 bases and V 5 bases, and 6 bases lay outside the gene matches. The CDR3 protein is CASSRSSGGNYEQYF. For the CDR3, the DNA is TGTGCCAGCAGCCGTTCTAGCGGGGGGAACTACGAGCAGTACTTC.

This sequence joins TRBV7-9 and TRBJ2-3, with D hard to call. The germline V gene encodes CDR1 SEHNR and CDR2 FQNEAQ (reference sequence). CDR3 length: 15 residues. The V gene lost 6 bases and the J gene lost 1 base, with 14 bases spanning the gap. Here the CDR3 DNA reads TGTGCCAGCAGTCCCCTTCTAGGCGGCACAGATACGCAGTATTTT. Protein product: CASSPLLGGTDTQYF.

The chain links TRBV2 to TRBJ1-2, with D maybe TRBD1 (5 bases). The CDR3 runs to 13 residues. V was cut by 7 bases and J by 8 bases, with 17 bases left in between. Germline V gene data show CDR1 as SNHLY and CDR2 as FYNNEI. CDR3 sequence: CASTAGRERGYTF. CDR3 in DNA: TGTGCCAGCACCGCTGGCAGGGAGAGGGGCTACACCTTC.

The chain carries TRBV5-1 and TRBJ2-2; D is possibly TRBD2 (6 bases). Germline CDR1 and CDR2: SGHRS and YFSETQ. The ends were cut back, 0 bases at V and 5 bases at J, with 11 bases in the middle. CDR3 length: 15 residues. CDR3 amino acids: CASSLDGGRTGELFF. The DNA of the CDR3 is TGCGCCAGCAGCTTGGACGGGGGAAGGACCGGGGAGCTGTTTTTT.

The J gene is TRBJ2-7, the V gene TRBV5-1; unclear D gene. CDR1 is SGHRS and CDR2 is YFSETQ in the germline V gene. Between the trimmed V and J ends, which lost 4 bases and 7 bases, there was a span of 18 bases. CDR3 length equals 14 residues. For the CDR3, the DNA is TGCGCCAGCAGCCCTCTTCAGGCCCCTAGGGAGCAGTACTTC. This codes for CASSPLQAPREQYF.

This clone was seen just once. The V call is TRBV30, the J call TRBJ1-2, with D possibly TRBD1 on 5 matching bases. Between the trimmed V and J ends, which lost 4 bases and 4 bases, there was a span of 16 bases. Germline V CDR1 and CDR2: GTSNPN, SVGIG (reference sequence). The CDR3 is made up of 14 amino acids. DNA of the CDR3: TGTGCCTGGACCTCGGGACTTTCCTTCTATGGCTACACCTTC. Its protein is CAWTSGLSFYGYTF.

This clone was detected only a few times. The V and J genes are TRBV7-9 and TRBJ1-2, with D maybe TRBD1 (6 bases). V was shortened by 3 bases and J by 2 bases, with 13 bases between the two germline ends. Germline-derived CDR1 and CDR2 are SEHNR and FQNEAQ (reference sequence). The CDR3 is 15 residues long. The CDR3 loop is CASSLNTGTNYGYTF. CDR3 coding DNA: TGTGCCAGCAGCTTGAATACAGGGACCAACTATGGCTACACCTTC.

CDR3 coding DNA: TGTGCCAGCAGCTTAGCCGGGACCACTACCCATGAGCAGTTCTTC. Translated, it gives CASSLAGTTTHEQFF. V and J are TRBV7-2 and TRBJ2-1; D is perhaps TRBD1 or TRBD2 (5 bases each). V was pared by 0 bases and J by 8 bases, with 14 bases between. CDR1 and CDR2 from the germline V gene are SGHTA and FQGNSA. The CDR3 covers 15 residues.

This rearrangement joins TRBV7-9 to TRBJ2-7, with D possibly being TRBD1 (5 bases). Trimming took off 3 bases at V and 4 bases at J, with 19 bases between the two ends. Germline-derived CDR1 and CDR2 are SEHNR and FQNEAQ (reference sequence). This CDR3 is built from 16 residues. The CDR3 is CASSLTTRREKYEQYF. The CDR3 DNA follows: TGTGCCAGCAGCTTGACCACACGCAGGGAAAAGTACGAGCAGTACTTC.

V gene TRBV2 combines with J gene TRBJ2-1; 9 nucleotides line up with TRBD2. Germline assignment: CDR1 SNHLY and CDR2 FYNNEI. J lost 0 bases, V lost 11 bases, and 14 bases had no gene match. CDR3 size: 17 residues. In nucleotides, the CDR3 is TGTGCCGGCCTTGGGACTAGCCGGGAATTCTCCTACAATGAGCAGTTCTTC. It translates to CAGLGTSREFSYNEQFF.

CDR3 protein: CASSQGASGGIPYEQYF. As DNA, the CDR3 is TGTGCCAGCAGCCAAGGGGCTAGCGGGGGGATCCCCTACGAGCAGTACTTC. J is TRBJ2-7 and V is TRBV14; 11 nucleotides match TRBD2. This CDR3 has 17 residues. V lost 1 base and J lost 2; bases outside the gene matches: 7. CDR1 is SGHDN, CDR2 FVKESK, per germline.

The rearrangement uses TRBV29-1 and TRBJ2-2; D might be TRBD2 (5 bases). The germline V and J ends were trimmed by 3 bases and 6 bases, with 17 bases remaining between them. The CDR3 spans 15 residues. Germline V gene sequence: CDR1 SQVTM, CDR2 ANQGSEA. The CDR3 loop is CSVDGLAGRAGELFF. The CDR3 DNA reads TGCAGCGTTGATGGGCTAGCTGGGCGTGCCGGGGAGCTGTTTTTT.